This T cell receptor (beta chain) originates from a study of blood T cells in healthy people across ages. Study outcomes and limitations: When one million T cells were used, diversity estimates were thought to be underestimates.

About this clonotype itself: What it binds is not known.

Then a second PCR, running about 6 to 12 cycles, was carried out with a sample-barcoded 5' primer and a J-beta primer mix. TCRdb redid the calling of the 5' RACE reads with MiXCR, one entry per CDR3 protein. The sample includes around 2 million distinct CDR3 sequences, about two fifths of them seen just once. The TCR was taken from a human donor in good health. Sequenced: blood.

Here the CDR3 reads CAIIGQTGEIDGYTF. The CDR3 nucleotides read TGTGCCATCATAGGGCAGACAGGGGAAATTGATGGCTACACCTTC. The V and J genes are TRBV10-3 and TRBJ1-2; TRBD1 agrees at 8 bases. The CDR3 consists of 15 residues. With V trimmed by 7 bases and J by 6 bases, 13 bases remained unmatched. The germline gives CDR1 ENHRY, CDR2 SYGVKD.